The 28 T cell receptor beta chains listed next were all sequenced from one sample in a study of vaccination and CD4 T cells after COVID-19. Treatment denoted: approximately nine-day PBMC culture with coronavirus spike peptide pools or control peptides (ViraFEST assay). No antigen has been identified for these receptors. The assay that was used to sequence DNA from cultured CD4+ T cells was the Oncomine TCR Beta short-read assay. TCRdb re-analysed the PCR reads in MiXCR, keeping a single row per CDR3 protein. Seen here are around 25,000 distinct CDR3 sequences, approximately 40% observed once, and the top ten hold around 6.9%. The specimen was CD4+ T cells from blood, cultured in vitro. Receptors originate from a human donor who had recovered from COVID-19.

As DNA, the CDR3 is TGCAGCGCAAAACAGGGTAGCACAGATACGCAGTATTTT. Translation gives CSAKQGSTDTQYF. The chain employs TRBV29-1 and TRBJ2-3, with a tentative D call TRBD1 (6 bases). Deletions cut 7 bases from V and 0 bases from J, with 11 bases between. In germline, CDR1 is SQVTM, CDR2 ANQGSEA. The CDR3 loop spans 13 amino acids.

The V gene is TRBV5-1, the J gene TRBJ2-5, with D perhaps TRBD2 (5 bases). Germline-derived CDR1 and CDR2 are SGHRS and YFSETQ. The V end lost 3 bases, the J end lost 1 base, and 10 bases lay between the germline ends. The CDR3 loop spans 14 amino acids. CDR3 loop: CASSSGGSQETQYF. Written as DNA, the CDR3 is TGCGCCAGCAGCTCTGGTGGGAGCCAAGAGACCCAGTACTTC.

The chain couples TRBV28 to TRBJ1-4; the D is unclear. Trimming removed 5 bases from V and 6 bases from J, with 4 bases in between. CDR3 length: 11 amino acids. Looked up from germline, CDR1 is MDHEN and CDR2 is SYDVKM. The DNA of the CDR3 is TGTGCCAGCAGTCGATATGAAAAACTGTTTTTT. It specifies CASSRYEKLFF.

This clonotype appeared a few times. The chain combines TRBV18 with TRBJ2-7; D is uncertain. This CDR3 has 15 residues. Trimming removed 3 bases at V and 5 bases at J, with 17 bases between. Looked up from germline, CDR1 is KGHSH and CDR2 is LQKENI. The CDR3 loop is CASSPRGSQINEQYF. The CDR3 DNA is TGTGCCAGCTCACCGCGAGGTTCCCAAATCAACGAGCAGTACTTC.

V usage is TRBV7-8 and J usage is TRBJ2-2; no clear D. V was trimmed by 5 bases and J by 6 bases, leaving 19 bases between them. CDR1 is SGHVS and CDR2 is FQNEAQ in the germline V gene. CDR3 size: 16 residues. The DNA for the CDR3 is TGTGCCAGCAGCCCAGGTTTCTTGTTTCGTGCCGGGGAGCTGTTTTTT. As protein: CASSPGFLFRAGELFF.

The genes are TRBV28 and TRBJ2-3; D is perhaps TRBD1 (5 bases). This CDR3 has 15 residues. V dropped 5 bases and J dropped 6 bases, with 18 bases sitting between them. Germline values: CDR1 MDHEN, CDR2 SYDVKM. The CDR3 coding sequence is TGTGCCAGCAGTGTGGCGGCAGGGCAGTCCGATACGCAGTATTTT. It yields the protein CASSVAAGQSDTQYF.

The chain couples TRBV4-1 to TRBJ1-2; 10 positions agree with TRBD1. Trimming took 4 bases from V and 0 from J; bases not matched to a gene: 5. The CDR3 is made up of 16 amino acids. Per the germline V gene, CDR1 is MGHRA and CDR2 is YSYEKL. In DNA, the CDR3 is TGCGCCAGCAGCCTCCGGACAGGGGGGACTAACTATGGCTACACCTTC. Protein sequence: CASSLRTGGTNYGYTF.

V is TRBV9 and J is TRBJ2-5; D remains unclear. The V gene's germline CDR1 is SGDLS and CDR2 YYNGEE. V was cut by 0 bases and J by 1 base, with 7 bases left in between. CDR3 length: 14 residues. The CDR3 sequence: CASSVGPTQETQYF. DNA of the CDR3: TGTGCCAGCAGCGTAGGACCCACCCAAGAGACCCAGTACTTC.

This clonotype was observed a few times. This rearrangement joins TRBV6-1 to TRBJ2-5; D gene unclear. Germline values: CDR1 MNHNS, CDR2 SASEGT. CDR3 size: 15 residues. The V end was cut by 0 bases, the J end by 7 bases, with 15 bases between. CDR3 coding DNA: TGTGCCAGCAGTGAAGCTGCAGGACCGGCCGGGACCCAGTACTTC. It translates to CASSEAAGPAGTQYF.

The CDR3 DNA reads TGCAGTGCTAGAGTAGCGGGACTAGCGGGCTACGAGCAGTACTTC. Protein: CSARVAGLAGYEQYF. The rearrangement joins TRBV20-1 to TRBJ2-7; 12 bases map to TRBD2. This CDR3 has 15 amino acids. Germline CDR1 reads DFQATT; CDR2 reads SNEGSKA (reference sequence). V lost 1 base, J lost 3 bases, and 4 bases stayed unmatched.

This clonotype showed up just a few times. The chain's CDR3 is CASSMWGNQPQHF. The CDR3 DNA sequence: TGTGCCAGTAGTATGTGGGGGAATCAGCCCCAGCATTTT. The chain couples TRBV19 to TRBJ1-5, with D perhaps TRBD1 (5 bases). V was clipped by 3 bases and J by 4 bases, with 7 bases between them. The CDR3 length is 13 residues. CDR1 LNHDA and CDR2 SQIVND come from the germline V gene (reference sequence). The variable domain in full, with the rest retrieved from reference TRBV19 and TRBJ1-5, is DGGITQSPKYLFRKEGQNVTLSCEQNLNHDAMYWYRQDPGQGLRLIYYSQIVNDFQKGDIAEGYSVSREKKESFPLTVTSAQKNPTAFYLCASSMWGNQPQHFGDGTRLSIL.

This chain joins TRBV6-1 and TRBJ2-7, with TRBD2 matching over 11 bases. With 7 bases clipped from V and 6 bases from J, the junction kept 8 bases outside the gene matches. The V gene's germline CDR1 is MNHNS and CDR2 SASEGT. CDR3 length: 14 residues. The CDR3 protein is CASNGLAGSGEQYF. In DNA form, the CDR3 reads TGTGCCAGCAACGGACTAGCGGGCTCCGGCGAGCAGTACTTC.

The gene calls are TRBV5-4 and TRBJ2-7; D not certain. Per the germline V gene, CDR1 is SGHNT and CDR2 is YYREEE (reference sequence). The CDR3 has 14 residues. V was trimmed by 2 bases and J by 0 bases, leaving 9 bases between them. The CDR3 region has the DNA TGTGCCAGCAGCTTAACTATAGACTCCTACGAGCAGTACTTC. It codes for CASSLTIDSYEQYF.

V usage is TRBV7-8 and J usage is TRBJ2-1; 12 positions agree with TRBD2. The CDR3 has 17 amino acids. J lost 7 bases, V lost 1 base, and 8 bases had no gene match. Germline V gene data show CDR1 as SGHVS and CDR2 as FQNEAQ. CDR3 sequence: CASSLGSLAGGQNEQFF. In DNA form, the CDR3 reads TGTGCCAGCAGCTTAGGGTCTCTAGCGGGGGGGCAAAATGAGCAGTTCTTC.

This clonotype was seen a handful of times. CDR3 coding DNA: TGCAGTGCTAGAGATCCGGCAGGTACAGATACGCAGTATTTT. Protein sequence: CSARDPAGTDTQYF. This sequence joins TRBV20-1 and TRBJ2-3; D is uncertain. Germline V CDR1 and CDR2: DFQATT, SNEGSKA (reference sequence). The V and J ends lost 0 bases and 3 bases respectively, with 10 bases between them. This CDR3 spans 14 amino acids.

In nucleotides, the CDR3 is TGTGCCAGCAGTTCAGACAGGGGGGTCTATAATTCACCCCTCCACTTT. Translated, it gives CASSSDRGVYNSPLHF. The chain employs TRBV28 and TRBJ1-6; 9 positions agree with TRBD1. J lost 3 bases, V lost 4 bases, and 4 bases had no gene match. The CDR3 length is 16 residues. Germline V gene lookup returns CDR1 MDHEN and CDR2 SYDVKM.

The chain has TRBV21-1 and TRBJ1-1. TRBV21-1 is tagged as a pseudogene. This CDR3 region has 12 residues. Here the CDR3 reads CASPKGHTEAFF. The CDR3 DNA is TGTGCCAGCCCGAAGGGTCACACTGAAGCTTTCTTT.

This clonotype came up a few times. V usage is TRBV27 and J usage is TRBJ2-7; 10 bases line up with TRBD2. The junction had 5 bases not matched to a gene; V was cut back by 8 bases and J by 4 bases. Germline V gives CDR1 MNHEY, CDR2 SMNVEV (reference sequence). The CDR3 has 13 amino acids. This CDR3 is CASSGLANYEQYF. CDR3 nucleotides: TGTGCCAGCTCGGGACTAGCGAATTACGAGCAGTACTTC.

This sequence joins TRBV20-1 and TRBJ2-3, with TRBD2 matching over 8 bases. Germline CDR1 DFQATT, CDR2 SNEGSKA (reference sequence). J gave up 3 bases and V 0 bases, and 5 bases lay outside the gene matches. CDR3 length: 15 amino acids. Here the CDR3 reads CSAREAGVRTDTQYF. CDR3 nucleotide sequence: TGCAGTGCTAGAGAAGCGGGAGTGAGGACAGATACGCAGTATTTT.

The V call is TRBV19, the J call TRBJ2-5; D ambiguous. Germline CDR1 is LNHDA and CDR2 is SQIVND (reference sequence). This CDR3 has 14 amino acids. Deletions cut 2 bases from V and 9 bases from J, with 16 bases between. The DNA for the CDR3 is TGTGCCAGTAGTATACGAGGTCCCCAAGGCGCCCAGTACTTC. Its translation is CASSIRGPQGAQYF.

The chain couples TRBV6-1 to TRBJ2-5, with D unresolved. Germline V gene lookup returns CDR1 MNHNS and CDR2 SASEGT. The CDR3 length is 13 residues. V was trimmed by 5 bases and J by 6 bases, leaving 13 bases between them. The CDR3 bases are TGTGCCAGCAGTACTTCTGGCGGACAGACCCAGTACTTC. This encodes CASSTSGGQTQYF.

This chain links TRBV6-4 with TRBJ2-3, with 8 bases fitting TRBD2. The CDR3 is 14 amino acids. Looked up from germline, CDR1 is MRHNA and CDR2 is SNTAGT. The V and J ends lost 3 bases and 1 base, in that order; junction bases with no gene match: 0. In DNA, the CDR3 is TGTGCCAGCAGTGAAGCGGGAGGCACAGATACGCAGTATTTT. Translation: CASSEAGGTDTQYF.

The rearrangement links TRBV5-1 to TRBJ1-1; 12 bases are a match to TRBD1. This CDR3 has 16 residues. V shed 0 bases and J 4 bases; nucleotides not matched to a gene: 4. Germline values: CDR1 SGHRS, CDR2 YFSETQ. The CDR3 is CASSLEGQGATTEAFF. The CDR3 region has the DNA TGCGCCAGCAGCTTGGAGGGACAGGGGGCGACCACTGAAGCTTTCTTT.

This clonotype was seen a handful of times. The V and J genes are TRBV7-9 and TRBJ2-2, with no clear D. The CDR3 runs 14 residues. The V end lost 5 bases, the J end lost 2 bases, and 9 bases lay between the germline ends. CDR1 and CDR2 (germline): SEHNR, FQNEAQ (reference sequence). This chain's CDR3 is CASSPHGNTGELFF. CDR3 DNA: TGTGCCAGCAGCCCCCACGGTAACACCGGGGAGCTGTTTTTT. Full variable domain (outside the CDR3, taken from reference TRBV7-9 and TRBJ2-2): DTGVSQNPRHKITKRGQNVTFRCDPISEHNRLYWYRQTLGQGPEFLTYFQNEAQLEKSRLLSDRFSAERPKGSFSTLEIQRTEQGDSAMYLCASSPHGNTGELFFGEGSRLTVL.

The CDR3 DNA follows: TGTGCCAGCAGTTTAAGGCGGCAGCAAGAGACCCAGTACTTC. It codes for CASSLRRQQETQYF. This rearrangement joins TRBV12-3 or TRBV12-4 to TRBJ2-5; D remains ambiguous. The CDR3 has 14 amino acids. Between the trimmed V and J ends, which lost 2 bases and 2 bases, there was a span of 9 bases.

In this sample, this clonotype turned up once. The CDR3 bases are TGCGCCAGCAGCCCCCGGACTAGCGATGAGTTTGAGACCCAGTACTTC. Translating gives CASSPRTSDEFETQYF. The chain combines TRBV5-1 with TRBJ2-5, with 9 bases aligning to TRBD2. CDR1 and CDR2 from the germline V gene are SGHRS and YFSETQ. Trimming at V came to 4 bases and at J to 5 bases, leaving 12 bases not matched to a gene. The CDR3 loop spans 16 amino acids.

This clonotype was counted a few times. V gene TRBV28 combines with J gene TRBJ2-3, with 8 bases aligning to TRBD2. Germline V gene lookup returns CDR1 MDHEN and CDR2 SYDVKM. The CDR3 extends over 15 amino acids. J was trimmed by 1 base and V by 5 bases; bases with no gene match: 5. The CDR3 sequence is CASSPGLGRTDTQYF. In DNA, the CDR3 is TGTGCCAGCAGTCCGGGACTAGGACGCACAGATACGCAGTATTTT.

The chain couples TRBV20-1 to TRBJ1-1; 7 positions agree with TRBD1. CDR3 length: 13 amino acids. Losses at the gene ends were 3 bases for V and 0 bases for J; bases not matched to a gene: 1. In germline, CDR1 is DFQATT, CDR2 SNEGSKA (reference sequence). CDR3 nucleotides: TGCAGTGCTAGGGGGACAGTGAACACTGAAGCTTTCTTT. This gives the protein CSARGTVNTEAFF.